Below are 22 T cell receptor beta chains sequenced from a single sample in a study of CD8+CD57+ T cells in acquired aplastic anemia. Only patients with CD8+CD57+ cell expansion on flow cytometry were chosen for sequencing. Genomic DNA, serving as template, underwent TCR beta VDJ and CDR3 profiling. TCRdb re-called the reads through MiXCR, storing one row per CDR3 protein. This table holds about 58,000 distinct CDR3 sequences, around 50% found once. The source material was sorted CD4+, CD8+, or CD8+CD57+ T cells (not recorded which) from PBMCs. These receptors all come from a human donor with aplastic anemia.

The V call is TRBV25-1, the J call TRBJ1-1, with D possibly matching TRBD1 (6 bases). V was shortened by 3 bases and J by 0 bases, with 11 bases between the two germline ends. In germline, CDR1 is MGHDK, CDR2 SYGVNS. This CDR3 has 15 residues. CDR3 DNA sequence: TGTGCCAGCAGTGACCGGACAGTTATGAACACTGAAGCTTTCTTT. Translated: CASSDRTVMNTEAFF.

This clonotype was observed many times. The genes are TRBV9 and TRBJ2-3, with D perhaps matching TRBD1 (6 bases). The germline CDR1 and CDR2 sequences are SGDLS and YYNGEE. This CDR3 comprises 15 residues. Trimming took off 5 bases at V and 4 bases at J, with 17 bases between the two ends. DNA for the CDR3: TGTGCCAGCAGTAAAACAGGGCTCAGGCCAGATACGCAGTATTTT. The encoded protein is CASSKTGLRPDTQYF. The whole variable domain, remainder taken from reference TRBV9 and TRBJ2-3, is DSGVTQTPKHLITATGQRVTLRCSPRSGDLSVYWYQQSLDQGLQFLIQYYNGEERAKGNILERFSAQQFPDLHSELNLSSLELGDSALYFCASSKTGLRPDTQYFGPGTRLTVL.

This clonotype has ten or more counts. The chain recombines TRBV27 with TRBJ2-1; 7 positions agree with TRBD1. CDR1 and CDR2 from the germline V gene are MNHEY and SMNVEV (reference sequence). V was clipped by 5 bases and J by 9 bases; unmatched bases: 10. This CDR3 is 14 amino acids long. The CDR3 DNA reads as TGTGCCAGCAGTACCCGGACAGGTTCAGGTGAGCAGTTCTTC. Translation: CASSTRTGSGEQFF.

The chain uses TRBV25-1 and TRBJ2-7; 7 bases map to TRBD2. This CDR3 is built from 16 residues. Germline V lookup: CDR1 MGHDK, CDR2 SYGVNS. Trimming removed 0 bases from V and 0 bases from J; junction bases left unmatched: 5. The CDR3 DNA sequence: TGTGCCAGCAGTGAATACCGGCGGGGGAGCTCCTACGAGCAGTACTTC. Its protein product is CASSEYRRGSSYEQYF.

This clonotype was recorded at least ten times. This chain joins TRBV7-6 and TRBJ1-4; no definite D call. Germline V gene sequence: CDR1 SGHVS, CDR2 FNYEAQ. The CDR3 is 16 amino acids. V was pared by 2 bases and J by 0 bases, with 10 bases between. CDR3: CASSLRGVATNEKLFF. The CDR3 nucleotides read TGTGCCAGCAGCTTACGTGGGGTGGCAACTAATGAAAAACTGTTTTTT. Full variable domain (remainder filled in from reference TRBV7-6 and TRBJ1-4): GAGVSQSPRYKVTKRGQDVALRCDPISGHVSLYWYRQALGQGPEFLTYFNYEAQQDKSGLPNDRFSAERPEGSISTLTIQRTEQRDSAMYRCASSLRGVATNEKLFFGSGTQLSVL.

The J gene is TRBJ1-2, the V gene TRBV29-1; maybe TRBD1 (5 bases). The CDR3 is 14 amino acids. V lost 2 bases and J lost 1, with 11 bases in between. Germline lookup yields CDR1 SQVTM and CDR2 ANQGSEA. The CDR3 coding sequence is TGCAGCGTTGAACGCAGGGCGAATAACTATGGCTACACCTTC. Translated: CSVERRANNYGYTF.

This clonotype was seen at least ten times. This sequence joins TRBV4-1 and TRBJ1-4; D perhaps matches TRBD1 (5 bases). This CDR3 region has 16 residues. CDR1 and CDR2 (germline): MGHRA, YSYEKL. V shed 1 base and J shed 8 bases, with 17 bases lying between them. In DNA, the CDR3 is TGCGCCAGCAGCCAAGGGGTGGGGGGGTACGAAGAAAAACTGTTTTTT. Amino acid sequence: CASSQGVGGYEEKLFF.

This chain connects TRBV30 to TRBJ2-3, with D uncertain. Between the trimmed V and J ends, which lost 1 base and 1 base, there was a span of 12 bases. This CDR3 has 15 residues. Germline loops: CDR1 GTSNPN, CDR2 SVGIG (reference sequence). CDR3 residues: CAWSEHRPGTDTQYF. CDR3 sequence (DNA): TGTGCCTGGAGTGAGCACAGACCAGGCACAGATACGCAGTATTTT.

The gene calls are TRBV29-1 and TRBJ1-2, with a weak D call TRBD1 (5 bases). Trimming took off 5 bases at V and 8 bases at J, with 15 bases between the two ends. The CDR3 runs 12 residues. Germline CDR1 reads SQVTM; CDR2 reads ANQGSEA. CDR3 nucleotide sequence: TGCAGCGTTCCCAGGGACGTTGAGGGCTACACCTTC. It translates to CSVPRDVEGYTF.

The rearrangement joins TRBV5-8 to TRBJ1-2; weak D call: TRBD1 (5 bases). Trimming stripped 6 bases from V and 2 bases from J, with 17 bases between. Germline CDR1 SGHTS, CDR2 YDEGEE. The CDR3 contains 15 residues. CDR3 residues: CASTSRDGENYGYTF. In DNA form, the CDR3 reads TGTGCCAGCACCTCCAGGGACGGGGAAAACTATGGCTACACCTTC.

This clonotype is medium-sized (0.01 to 0.1%) in the sample. The V gene is TRBV11-2, the J gene TRBJ2-7; 8 bases fit TRBD1. Germline V gene lookup returns CDR1 SGHAT and CDR2 FQNNGV. The CDR3 covers 14 residues. V lost 3 bases and J lost 5; bases outside the gene matches: 6. The chain's CDR3 is CASSFHLTGDEQYF. CDR3 DNA sequence: TGTGCCAGCAGCTTCCACCTGACAGGGGACGAGCAGTACTTC.

This clonotype was counted between two and nine times. The gene calls are TRBV24-1 and TRBJ2-1; no clear D. In germline, CDR1 is KGHDR, CDR2 SFDVKD. Trimming removed 3 bases from V and 5 bases from J, with 7 bases in between. The CDR3 consists of 13 residues. The CDR3 region is CATSDLNNNEQFF. CDR3 sequence (DNA): TGTGCCACCAGTGATCTGAACAACAATGAGCAGTTCTTC.

This clonotype turned up a few times. The chain couples TRBV3-1 to TRBJ2-5, with 8 nucleotides matching TRBD1. This CDR3 is built from 15 residues. V lost 4 bases and J lost 4; bases outside the gene matches: 8. The germline V gene has CDR1 LGHDT and CDR2 YNNKEL (reference sequence). The CDR3 reads CASSRGQGEVETQYF. CDR3 in DNA: TGTGCCAGCAGCCGAGGACAGGGTGAAGTAGAGACCCAGTACTTC.

V is TRBV19 and J is TRBJ1-6; no definite D call. The CDR3 runs to 13 residues. V lost 5 bases to trimming and J lost 7 bases, with 9 bases between them. Germline V gene data show CDR1 as LNHDA and CDR2 as SQIVND (reference sequence). The CDR3 reads CASSWTVNSPLHF. DNA of the CDR3: TGTGCCAGTAGTTGGACGGTCAATTCACCCCTCCACTTT.

The chain employs TRBV29-1 and TRBJ2-1; D is unresolved. Germline assignment: CDR1 SQVTM and CDR2 ANQGSEA. V shed 8 bases and J shed 1 base, with 9 bases lying between them. This CDR3 is 12 amino acids long. In DNA, the CDR3 is TGCAGCTTGGACGGATCCTACAATGAGCAGTTCTTC. Translated, it gives CSLDGSYNEQFF.

This chain uses TRBV5-1 with TRBJ2-7, with a weak D call TRBD1 (5 bases). V was shortened by 0 bases and J by 1 base, with 11 bases between the two germline ends. The CDR3 has 15 residues. Germline lookup yields CDR1 SGHRS and CDR2 YFSETQ. The chain's CDR3 is CASSLEPGSSYEQYF. The DNA of the CDR3 is TGCGCCAGCAGCTTGGAGCCAGGGTCTTCCTACGAGCAGTACTTC.

The gene calls are TRBV29-1 and TRBJ1-2; TRBD1 aligns across 9 bases. Germline loops: CDR1 SQVTM, CDR2 ANQGSEA. The CDR3 has 14 residues. After removal of 6 bases from V and 5 bases from J, the junction contained 10 bases not matched to a gene. CDR3 in DNA: TGCAGCGTCTCCCGGGACAGGGCCTTTTATGGCTACACCTTC. Translating it yields CSVSRDRAFYGYTF.

This clonotype was seen a handful of times. The chain employs TRBV27 and TRBJ2-1; D call uncertain. The V gene's germline CDR1 is MNHEY and CDR2 SMNVEV (reference sequence). CDR3 length equals 13 residues. Trimming took off 9 bases at V and 1 base at J, with 10 bases between the two ends. CDR3 nucleotides: TGTGCCAGTTCCCCAGCTTCCTACAATGAGCAGTTCTTC. Its protein product is CASSPASYNEQFF.

The chain joins TRBV5-6 to TRBJ1-5; D might be TRBD1 (6 bases). V lost 1 base and J lost 4, with 9 bases in between. Germline CDR1 and CDR2: SGHDT and YYEEEE. The CDR3 extends over 14 amino acids. CDR3 DNA sequence: TGTGCCAGCAGCTTGTGGGGGCGGAATCAGCCCCAGCATTTT. This translates into CASSLWGRNQPQHF.

The chain is built from TRBV12-3 or TRBV12-4 and TRBJ1-2, with D perhaps matching TRBD1 (6 bases). This CDR3 has 19 residues. V shed 2 bases and J shed 3 bases, with 25 bases lying between them. As DNA, the CDR3 is TGTGCCAGCAGTTTAATTCCGCGTTTCGGGGGGCGGGTTGACTATGGCTACACCTTC. Translation: CASSLIPRFGGRVDYGYTF.

This clonotype was counted ten times or more. The rearrangement joins TRBV2 to TRBJ2-2, with D perhaps matching TRBD1 (6 bases). V dropped 4 bases and J dropped 1 base, with 7 bases sitting between them. The CDR3 extends over 14 amino acids. Germline assignment: CDR1 SNHLY and CDR2 FYNNEI. CDR3 loop: CASSVTGNTGELFF. For the CDR3, the DNA is TGTGCCAGCAGTGTGACAGGGAACACCGGGGAGCTGTTTTTT.

A single count supports this clonotype. The chain uses TRBV2 and TRBJ2-2; 7 bases fit TRBD1. This CDR3 has 13 amino acids. Looked up from germline, CDR1 is SNHLY and CDR2 is FYNNEI. Trimming cost V 9 bases and J 1 base; bases outside gene matches: 2. The CDR3 is CARDRENTGELFF. The CDR3 DNA sequence: TGTGCCAGAGACAGGGAGAACACCGGGGAGCTGTTTTTT.